This T cell receptor (beta chain) was captured by sequencing in a study of blood T cell repertoires in COVID-19. Study-level information: Sites across the United States, Italy and Spain contributed samples from acute and convalescent COVID-19.

The CDR3 is 14 residues long. The trim removed 9 bases at V and 1 base at J, leaving 4 bases unmatched. In germline, CDR1 is MNHEY, CDR2 SVGAGI. Original data processing: The authors estimated nucleated cell counts from reference gene primer amplification. The method was immunoSEQ multiplex PCR; TCRdb's version includes in-frame clones alone and lacks a portion of them. Clone size and the V and J calls come from that table; the DNA yielded D and trimming. The sample includes 200,000 to 250,000 clones, around 84% seen only once; the top ten take roughly 20%. There are a few counts of this clone. Before being deemed recovered, Cohort 3 donors had two negative PCRs, clearance, or symptom resolution.

Sequencing was carried out using PBMCs or T cells enriched from blood (not recorded which). This receptor was obtained from a man between 40 and 49 years old who had recovered from COVID-19. This chain connects TRBV6-5 to TRBJ2-2; TRBD2 matches at 8 bases. The CDR3 bases are TGTGCCAGTAACCTAGCGGGGAACACCGGGGAGCTGTTTTTT. Its translation is CASNLAGNTGELFF.